These T cell receptor beta chains were read from a single sample in a study of T cells in Graves' hyperthyroidism and ophthalmopathy. TCRdb re-called the multiplex PCR reads with MiXCR, one entry per CDR3 protein. Counted here are approximately 600,000 distinct CDR3 sequences, roughly 20% occurring once; the ten biggest clones make up 34%. Specimen: blood. These TCRs come from a man under 40 with Graves' ophthalmopathy. Both conserved end residues are part of each CDR3. D genes are given only for firm matches. Clone size is given for some rows only: seen once, a few or many times, or a class if the clone is expanded.

>TRBJ2-5|few|TRBV11-2|TRBD1
TGTGCCAGCAGCCGACAGGGGGCGGAATTGGAGACCCAGTACTTC
CASSRQGAELETQYF
>TRBJ2-1|NA|TRBV9|TRBD2
TGTGCCAGCAGCGTCGAGAGCCGTCCTAGCGGGAGAGGTAGGGAGCAGTTCTTC
CASSVESRPSGRGREQFF
>TRBJ2-7|many|TRBV7-2|TRBD1
TGTGCCAGCAGCCCTGACAGGGTGTCCTACGAGCAGTACTTC
CASSPDRVSYEQYF
>TRBJ2-2|NA|TRBV13|TRBD2
TGTGCCAGCAGCTTAAGGGGGACTAGCGGGAAAGAGGCCGGGGAGCTGTTTTTT
CASSLRGTSGKEAGELFF
>TRBJ2-6|few|TRBV6-9|NA
TGTGCCAGCAGTTCAATGAGTGGGGCCAACGTCCTGACTTTC
CASSSMSGANVLTF
>TRBJ1-1|many|TRBV9|NA
TGTGCCAGCAGCAACAGTGACACTGAAGCTTTCTTT
CASSNSDTEAFF
>TRBJ2-5|many|TRBV2|NA
TGTGCCAGCAGCCCGCGGGGAGAGACCCAGTACTTC
CASSPRGETQYF
>TRBJ1-3|NA|TRBV13|NA
TGTGCCAGCAGCTTAGTTGGAAACACCATATATTTT
CASSLVGNTIYF
>TRBJ1-2|few|TRBV11-2|TRBD1
TGTGCCAGCAGCTTTTCGCTCTTGGGACAGGGAGATGGCTACACCTTC
CASSFSLLGQGDGYTF
>TRBJ2-7|NA|TRBV4-2|NA
TGTGCCAGCAGCTCCTTTAGCGAAGCAACCTACGAGCAGTACTTC
CASSSFSEATYEQYF